This TCR beta chain was recovered during a study of Graves' ophthalmopathy and Graves' hyperthyroidism listed by TCRdb under 2018. Some background on the complete study: Peripheral blood was collected at initial diagnosis, prior to any treatment. A discovery set of 95 to 100 patients (roughly 43 ophthalmopathy, 60 or so stable hyperthyroidism) was enrolled to explore V-J signatures distinguishing ophthalmopathy from hyperthyroidism. For independent validation, a separate cohort was made up of fewer than 20 hyperthyroidism patients plus 17 patients who later progressed from hyperthyroidism to ophthalmopathy. Following sample collection, hyperthyroidism patients were given methimazole at a starting dose of 30 mg daily, and ophthalmopathy patients were given high-dose intravenous methylprednisolone. The study used TCR beta repertoire signatures to distinguish Graves' ophthalmopathy from Graves' hyperthyroidism and to predict progression to ophthalmopathy. In total, 135 blood samples were TCR-sequenced: approximately 42 ophthalmopathy, approximately 80 hyperthyroidism and about 17 hyperthyroidism-to-ophthalmopathy patients. In roughly 6 hyperthyroidism patients, T-cell repertoires of thyroid tissue and blood were compared. Study-wide findings and limitations: No statistical method was used to set the sample size in advance, and the investigators knew which group each participant was assigned to. In validation, the model predicted ophthalmopathy progression with about 71% sensitivity and around 72% specificity; 12 predicted patients were CT-confirmed with GO in a median of approximately 6.5 months. In cross-validation, the 13-signature model distinguished ophthalmopathy from stable hyperthyroidism with about 89% sensitivity and roughly 81% specificity, while in the test set the corresponding values were about 80% and 75%. Most of the expanded thyroid clonotypes with a frequency above 0.001 were also detected in blood, and it was suggested that the thyroid immune response may be reflected by blood repertoires.

A patient counted as having stable hyperthyroidism if there was no progression to ophthalmopathy within 18 months of follow-up. Hyperthyroidism patients were newly diagnosed, were aged 18 to 65 years, and had a disease duration under 2 months. Patients with other autoimmune diseases, uncontrolled infections, pregnancy or lactation were excluded. Diagnosis was based on clinical symptoms, serum thyroxine, TRAb, thyroid ultrasound and orbital computed tomography. Ficoll-Paque density gradient centrifugation was used to isolate PBMCs from approximately 11 ml of fresh peripheral blood. Total RNA was extracted using Trizol reagent, and RNA quality was checked on an Agilent 2100 Bioanalyzer. At least ten counts were recorded for this clonotype. What this receptor recognizes is not known. Base quality data are lacking; no much larger clone is found one base away. For repertoire sequencing, TCR beta CDR3 regions were amplified from RNA transcripts. HTBI primers and the Qiagen OneStep RT-PCR kit were used in a first-round RT-PCR, which was followed by a second-round multiplex PCR, size selection and purification. Libraries were sequenced paired-end with 100 bp reads on an Illumina HiSeq2000. The paper's data handling went like this. SOAPnuke was used for read processing, and reads with adapters, uncalled bases, a mean Phred below 15, or no exact constant-primer or identifier match were discarded. COPE v1.2.5 was used to merge the high-quality paired reads. Each unique nucleotide sequence was defined as a clonotype, and clonotypes were aligned to IMGT TRB V, D and J references with MiTCR v1.1. The analysis was limited to V-J combinations with a frequency above 0.0001, which together covered 99% to 99.2% of repertoires. For each V-J combination, a TCR clonal expansion and chaos score was defined as the ratio of F50 clonal expansion to chaos observed in the TCRdist matrix. Welch's t-statistics and random forest were used to narrow the features down to more than 10 V-J combinations, which were then fed into a naive Bayes classifier. Thyroid-blood repertoire similarity was quantified with the Morisita-Horn index. In-frame beta chains were kept once TCRdb had trimmed the public reads at Q25 with fastp and called clones with MiXCR. Here each entry gathers all rows of one CDR3 protein and keeps the most common genes and DNA. TCRdb's processing, not the authors', yielded these V and J calls. This sample holds roughly 350,000 distinct CDR3 sequences; about 17% were observed only once. The ten biggest clones cover 2% to 3% of the sample.

V drops 0 bases and J drops 0 bases, leaving 6 bases in between. The CDR3 numbers 14 residues from cysteine through phenylalanine. Kept here is only the CDR3 DNA, which spans 42 bases and is read in frame from base 1. The CDR1 and CDR2 encoded by the germline V gene (reference sequence) are LGHDT and YNNKEL. The sample comprised peripheral blood. The receptor was derived from an adult woman with stable Graves' hyperthyroidism. The receptor chain draws on TRBV3-1 and TRBJ2-7, with the D gene uncertain. Here is the DNA: TGTGCCAGCAGCCAAGATCGGCACTCCTACGAGCAGTACTTC. Its protein reads: CASSQDRHSYEQYF.